This T cell receptor (beta chain) was identified during a study of shared clonotypes between healthy human individuals. Germline CDR1 SNHLY, CDR2 FYNNEI. The CDR3 loop spans 14 amino acids. V dropped 10 bases and J dropped 1; count of bases not matched to a gene: 9. TCRdb's table, derived via immunoSEQ multiplex PCR, lists solely in-frame clones and lacks some. Here the sample spans about 1 million clones, around three quarters being singletons. This chain connects TRBV2 to TRBJ2-7; TRBD1 aligns across 8 bases. This TCR was sampled from a man aged 18 to 30 in good health. Some clones in this sample may be carry-over from other donors' samples. Sequencing input: memory CD4+ T cells from PBMCs. Subset of the sample: CD45RA-negative fraction. The CDR3 sequence is CAIQPGTGSYEQYF. The CDR3 bases are TGTGCCATTCAACCCGGGACAGGATCCTACGAGCAGTACTTC.